This entry lists 26 T cell receptor beta chains sequenced from one sample in a study. Via MiXCR, TCRdb re-called the RT-PCR reads, giving one row per CDR3 protein. This table holds more than 550,000 distinct CDR3 sequences, about 14% found once. Sequencing was carried out using memory CD4+ T cells from blood. The receptor set was obtained from a female donor in good health, serving as a healthy control.

This clonotype was observed at least ten times. V and J are TRBV10-3 and TRBJ2-2, with 7 bases lining up with TRBD1. Trimming at V came to 8 bases and at J to 0 bases, leaving 3 bases not matched to a gene. The CDR3 contains 14 residues. The V gene's germline CDR1 is ENHRY and CDR2 SYGVKD. CDR3 nucleotide sequence: TGTGCCATCGGGACAGTAACGAACACCGGGGAGCTGTTTTTT. This codes for CAIGTVTNTGELFF.

The chain links TRBV5-4 to TRBJ1-2; TRBD1 matches at 9 bases. With V trimmed by 6 bases and J by 2 bases, 5 bases remained unmatched. This CDR3 has 14 residues. The V gene's germline CDR1 is SGHNT and CDR2 YYREEE (reference sequence). The DNA for the CDR3 is TGTGCCAGCAACCGCGGGACAGGGAACTATGGCTACACCTTC. Protein product: CASNRGTGNYGYTF.

This clonotype was picked up a small number of times. The genes are TRBV7-9 and TRBJ1-3; D is perhaps TRBD1 (5 bases). Germline CDR1 and CDR2: SEHNR and FQNEAQ (reference sequence). V was shortened by 2 bases and J by 0 bases, with 17 bases between the two germline ends. The CDR3 consists of 18 residues. CDR3 sequence: CASSLSLQQDFSGNTIYF. DNA for the CDR3: TGTGCCAGCAGCTTATCCCTCCAACAGGACTTCTCTGGAAACACCATATATTTT. The variable domain in full, with the rest retrieved from reference TRBV7-9 and TRBJ1-3, is DTGVSQNPRHKITKRGQNVTFRCDPISEHNRLYWYRQTLGQGPEFLTYFQNEAQLEKSRLLSDRFSAERPKGSFSTLEIQRTEQGDSAMYLCASSLSLQQDFSGNTIYFGEGSWLTVV.

In its sample, this clonotype was seen many times. V and J are TRBV6-5 and TRBJ2-1; 10 nucleotides match TRBD2. The V and J ends lost 10 bases and 8 bases, in that order; junction bases with no gene match: 8. Germline V lookup: CDR1 MNHEY, CDR2 SVGAGI. This CDR3 has 13 residues. CDR3 loop: CATKTSGVYEQFF. The CDR3 region has the DNA TGTGCCACCAAAACTAGCGGGGTGTATGAGCAGTTCTTC.

The V and J genes are TRBV18 and TRBJ1-1, with a weak D call TRBD1 (5 bases). The CDR3 loop spans 16 amino acids. Trimming took 1 base from V and 0 from J, leaving 12 bases between them. CDR1 KGHSH and CDR2 LQKENI come from the germline V gene. CDR3 loop: CASSPLLDSLNTEAFF. CDR3 DNA: TGTGCCAGCTCACCACTACTCGACAGCTTGAACACTGAAGCTTTCTTT.

This clonotype was detected only a few times. The chain recombines TRBV20-1 with TRBJ2-3, with D perhaps matching TRBD2 (6 bases). This CDR3 is built from 14 residues. The germline V gene has CDR1 DFQATT and CDR2 SNEGSKA (reference sequence). With 3 bases removed from V and 4 bases from J, the gap between germline ends came to 14 bases. The CDR3 region has the DNA TGCAGTGCTAGCGAACCGGACTATCCAGATACGCAGTATTTT. It encodes CSASEPDYPDTQYF.

The chain recombines TRBV28 with TRBJ2-5; 7 positions agree with TRBD1. V lost 9 bases, J lost 5 bases, and 24 bases stayed unmatched. Germline lookup yields CDR1 MDHEN and CDR2 SYDVKM. This CDR3 has 18 amino acids. CDR3 in amino acids: CASPPIAPPGQPMETQYF. In nucleotides, the CDR3 is TGTGCCAGTCCCCCTATCGCCCCCCCGGGACAGCCAATGGAGACCCAGTACTTC.

V is TRBV18 and J is TRBJ2-5, with D perhaps TRBD1 (6 bases). Trimming took off 3 bases at V and 4 bases at J, with 9 bases between the two ends. The germline V gene has CDR1 KGHSH and CDR2 LQKENI. CDR3 length equals 13 residues. The DNA for the CDR3 is TGTGCCAGCTCACCCGGACAGAGAGAGACCCAGTACTTC. This sequence encodes CASSPGQRETQYF.

The CDR3, as DNA: TGTGCCAGCAGCTACACTTTGACTAGCGGGAAGCATGAGCAGTTCTTC. Translated: CASSYTLTSGKHEQFF. This chain connects TRBV7-3 to TRBJ2-1, with 11 nucleotides matching TRBD2. J lost 8 bases, V lost 4 bases, and 10 bases had no gene match. The CDR3 runs to 16 residues. Germline loops: CDR1 SGHTA, CDR2 FQGTGA.

The genes are TRBV7-9 and TRBJ1-1, with 8 bases fitting TRBD1. J lost 4 bases, V lost 5 bases, and 6 bases had no gene match. The CDR3 extends over 14 amino acids. Germline V gene sequence: CDR1 SEHNR, CDR2 FQNEAQ (reference sequence). The CDR3 loop is CASSPGDRFTEAFF. In DNA, the CDR3 is TGTGCCAGCAGCCCCGGGGACAGGTTCACTGAAGCTTTCTTT.

The chain's CDR3 is CSATSGGGNQENIQYF. DNA of the CDR3: TGCAGTGCTACTTCAGGGGGAGGTAATCAAGAAAACATTCAGTACTTC. The chain joins TRBV20-1 to TRBJ2-4; TRBD1 is a possible D gene (7 bases). Germline V gives CDR1 DFQATT, CDR2 SNEGSKA (reference sequence). Trimming removed 4 bases from V and 5 bases from J, with 21 bases in between. This CDR3 is 16 amino acids long.

This chain connects TRBV20-1 to TRBJ2-5; D may be TRBD1 (5 bases). V lost 3 bases to trimming and J lost 4 bases, with 9 bases between them. This CDR3 has 12 residues. Germline V lookup: CDR1 DFQATT, CDR2 SNEGSKA (reference sequence). CDR3 region: CSASGQGETQYF. CDR3 coding DNA: TGCAGTGCTAGTGGTCAGGGAGAGACCCAGTACTTC.

The chain employs TRBV29-1 and TRBJ1-5; D gene unclear. Germline CDR1 is SQVTM and CDR2 is ANQGSEA. This CDR3 spans 13 amino acids. Trimming stripped 1 base from V and 2 bases from J, with 6 bases between. DNA for the CDR3: TGCAGCGTTGAAGTTTCAGGCAATCAGCCCCAGCATTTT. It translates to CSVEVSGNQPQHF.

CDR3 in DNA: TGTGCCAGCAGCTTCCCAGGGGGGTTCAATGAGCAGTTCTTC. Encoded protein: CASSFPGGFNEQFF. The chain recombines TRBV7-2 with TRBJ2-1, with D tentatively TRBD1 (7 bases). CDR3 length: 14 amino acids. Germline V gene sequence: CDR1 SGHTA, CDR2 FQGNSA. V lost 3 bases and J lost 6, with 12 bases in between. Using reference TRBV7-2 and TRBJ2-1 for the parts outside the CDR3, the full variable domain is GAGVSQSPSNKVTEKGKDVELRCDPISGHTALYWYRQSLGQGLEFLIYFQGNSAPDKSGLPSDRFSAERTGGSVSTLTIQRTQQEDSAVYLCASSFPGGFNEQFFGPGTRLTVL.

This chain joins TRBV5-5 and TRBJ1-1; maybe TRBD1 (6 bases). CDR3 length equals 15 residues. V lost 2 bases and J lost 1, with 12 bases in between. Germline V gene sequence: CDR1 SGHKS, CDR2 YYEKEE (reference sequence). The CDR3, as DNA: TGTGCCAGCAGCTTATTTACAGGGAGGAACACTGAAGCTTTCTTT. It encodes CASSLFTGRNTEAFF.

This clonotype has only a few counts. One end of the junction does not line up with germline, which may come from a read error. The rearrangement joins TRBV12-3 or TRBV12-4 to TRBJ2-3, with 10 bases identical to TRBD2. The CDR3 covers 15 residues. DNA of the CDR3: TGTGCCAGCAGGTTAGCGGGAGGTGGCACAGATACGCAGTATTTT. Translation gives CASRLAGGGTDTQYF.

This clonotype was detected a few times. This chain connects TRBV6-5 to TRBJ1-5; D unresolved. The CDR3 runs to 14 residues. Trimming took 4 bases from V and 4 from J, leaving 11 bases between them. Germline V gene sequence: CDR1 MNHEY, CDR2 SVGAGI. The CDR3 region has the DNA TGTGCCAGCAGTTTGCGGATGGGGAATCAGCCCCAGCATTTT. It is translated as CASSLRMGNQPQHF.

The rearrangement joins TRBV30 to TRBJ1-5; D unresolved. Germline-derived CDR1 and CDR2 are GTSNPN and SVGIG (reference sequence). V lost 0 bases and J lost 0, with 15 bases in between. The CDR3 has 17 residues. As DNA, the CDR3 is TGTGCCTGGAGTGTACCCAGCGGCCGATATAGCAATCAGCCCCAGCATTTT. This translates into CAWSVPSGRYSNQPQHF.

The sample holds many counts of this clonotype. The chain has TRBV7-2 and TRBJ2-7; unclear D gene. Germline CDR1 and CDR2: SGHTA and FQGNSA. The CDR3 has 15 amino acids. Deletions cut 5 bases from V and 7 bases from J, with 21 bases between. The CDR3 sequence: CASSVSPGPMGEQYF. For the CDR3, the DNA is TGTGCCAGCAGCGTCTCCCCAGGCCCGATGGGGGAGCAGTACTTC.

The gene calls are TRBV7-8 and TRBJ1-1; D gene ambiguous. V lost 2 bases, J lost 4 bases, and 11 bases lay in between. The germline V gene encodes CDR1 SGHVS and CDR2 FQNEAQ. The CDR3 contains 14 residues. The CDR3 sequence is CASSLNSGGTEAFF. CDR3 bases: TGTGCCAGCAGCTTAAACAGCGGAGGCACTGAAGCTTTCTTT.

The chain recombines TRBV7-9 with TRBJ1-1; 7 positions match TRBD1. The CDR3 has 13 amino acids. V was clipped by 3 bases and J by 5 bases; unmatched bases: 3. The germline V gene encodes CDR1 SEHNR and CDR2 FQNEAQ (reference sequence). In nucleotides, the CDR3 is TGTGCCAGCAGCTTGGGGGACAGTACTGAAGCTTTCTTT. It is translated as CASSLGDSTEAFF.

V and J are TRBV4-1 and TRBJ1-6; D is ambiguous. CDR3 length equals 16 residues. The V and J ends lost 0 bases and 5 bases respectively, with 11 bases between them. In germline, CDR1 is MGHRA, CDR2 YSYEKL. The DNA for the CDR3 is TGCGCCAGCAGCCAAGATACGGCCGGTAATAATTCACCCCTCCACTTT. Amino acids: CASSQDTAGNNSPLHF.

This clonotype was observed a handful of times. The rearrangement links TRBV7-6 to TRBJ1-2; D may be TRBD1 (6 bases). The CDR3 is 16 residues long. V gave up 6 bases and J gave up 4 bases, with 21 bases separating them. Germline lookup yields CDR1 SGHVS and CDR2 FNYEAQ. The CDR3 sequence is CASSQSPGQTSYGYTF. The CDR3 DNA reads TGTGCCAGCAGTCAGTCTCCGGGACAAACTAGCTATGGCTACACCTTC.

This clonotype was seen at least ten times. The chain couples TRBV27 to TRBJ2-5; D perhaps matches TRBD2 (5 bases). The CDR3 sequence is 14 residues long. Per the germline V gene, CDR1 is MNHEY and CDR2 is SMNVEV (reference sequence). Trimming left V 5 bases short and J 2 bases short, with 12 bases between. The CDR3 DNA reads TGTGCCAGCAGTCCTCGGCCGGGGCAAGAGACCCAGTACTTC. As protein: CASSPRPGQETQYF.

With regard to this clonotype: A clone one base away is much larger, so this may be a read error. This sequence joins TRBV9 and TRBJ2-2; D is unresolved. The germline CDR1 and CDR2 sequences are SGDLS and YYNGEE. V was shortened by 4 bases and J by 0 bases, with 7 bases between the two germline ends. The CDR3 is 14 amino acids. The CDR3 DNA sequence: TGTGCCAGCAGCCAAAACTCGAACACCGGGGAGCTGTTTTTT. Encoded protein: CASSQNSNTGELFF.

V and J are TRBV5-1 and TRBJ2-2; D call uncertain. Trimming removed 3 bases from V and 6 bases from J, with 15 bases in between. CDR3 size: 15 residues. In germline, CDR1 is SGHRS, CDR2 YFSETQ. CDR3 sequence reads: CASSSSGPNSGELFF. The DNA of the CDR3 is TGCGCCAGCAGCTCCAGTGGGCCCAACTCCGGGGAGCTGTTTTTT.